This TCR beta chain was documented in a study of T-cell memory formation after mild COVID-19. In the study overall: Clusters were largely donor specific.

TCRdb reanalysed the 5' RACE reads using MiXCR and keeps one entry per CDR3 protein. Here the sample spans a few hundred thousand distinct CDR3 sequences, 15% to 20% being singletons. The V and J ends lost 8 bases and 4 bases respectively, with 12 bases between them. Germline values: CDR1 MNHEY, CDR2 SMNVEV (reference sequence). This CDR3 is 13 amino acids long. The chain couples TRBV27 to TRBJ2-1; D is perhaps TRBD1 (6 bases). This clonotype was sampled from a man younger than 35 who had mild COVID-19 (a few samples of this study predate the infection). Cell type and time point are not known. Material for sequencing was PBMCs or a T cell subset sorted from them (not recorded which). The CDR3 nucleotides read TGTGCCAGCTGGTTACAGGGTTACAATGAGCAGTTCTTC. Translating gives CASWLQGYNEQFF.